This T cell receptor (beta chain) was obtained from a study of post-analysis software for immune sequencing data. Findings and caveats of the study: TRBV segments more frequent in patients than in controls numbered five and included TRBV5-6, TRBV5-1 and TRBV20-1.

CDR1 and CDR2 from the germline V gene are KGHSH and LQKENI. The CDR3 has 14 residues. V dropped 10 bases and J dropped 3; count of bases not matched to a gene: 6. In regard to this clonotype: Its antigen is unidentified.

Each TCR beta cDNA library carried unique molecular identifiers. MiXCR, applied by TCRdb to the PCR reads, yields one record per CDR3 protein. The data hold about 540,000 distinct CDR3 sequences, with around 36% observed a single time. Sequenced input: blood. The rearrangement links TRBV18 to TRBJ2-1; 10 positions agree with TRBD1. The TCR comes from a girl aged 2-17 years with multiple sclerosis. This CDR3 reads CATRRTGGYNEQFF. CDR3 nucleotide sequence: TGTGCCACCCGAAGGACAGGGGGCTACAATGAGCAGTTCTTC.